This T cell receptor (beta chain) was sequenced during a study of post-analysis software for immune sequencing data. General study findings and limits: TRBV segments more frequent in patients than in controls numbered roughly 5 and included TRBV5-6, TRBV5-1 and TRBV20-1. F measure grouped same-batch samples tightly together.

The germline V gene encodes CDR1 DFQATT and CDR2 SNEGSKA (reference sequence). This CDR3 spans 20 amino acids. Trimming took 0 bases from V and 0 from J; bases not matched to a gene: 17. This clonotype has more than one count but fewer than ten. Its target is not known. Sequencing libraries made from TCR beta cDNA carried unique molecular identifiers. Approximately 500,000 cDNA molecules were obtained per 1 to 10 million input T cells. Each CDR3 protein is one row after TCRdb ran MiXCR on the PCR reads. This table holds about 760,000 distinct CDR3 sequences, approximately 30% found once. This sequence joins TRBV20-1 and TRBJ2-4; TRBD2 aligns across 7 bases. The sequenced sample consisted of blood. This receptor was obtained from a girl between 5 and 17 years old with multiple sclerosis. CDR3 DNA sequence: TGCAGTGCTAGAGAACCGGGGGGAGAGAGGTTCGGGGGAGCCAAAAACATTCAGTACTTC. Amino acids: CSAREPGGERFGGAKNIQYF.